Listed here is a single TCR beta chain. The target antigen is unknown. The data derive from a study of OX40 agonist ivuxolimab in advanced cancers. Study observations and caveats: CD8+ T cells were the subset that, on average, had more expanded clones than CD4+. At doses 0.1 to 3.0 mg/kg, CD4+ and CD8+ clones expanded. The authors also found low normalized T-cell clonal expansion in some nonresponders.

Generated by immunoSEQ multiplex PCR, the TCRdb table keeps only in-frame clones and is missing some. This table holds some 33,000 clones, roughly 89% found once. This sequence was found in an adult with an advanced solid tumor such as melanoma, head and neck, liver or kidney cancer. Sequencing was performed on CD4+ or CD8+ T cells sorted from blood, taken in a trial of the OX40 agonist ivuxolimab.

The CDR3 is CASSLGTTERDTQYF. CDR3 DNA: TGCGCCAGCAGCTTAGGGACAACAGAGAGGGATACGCAGTATTTT. The V call is TRBV5-1, the J call TRBJ2-3, with D perhaps TRBD1 (6 bases). Germline loops: CDR1 SGHRS, CDR2 YFSETQ. Trimming shortened V by 2 bases and J by 6 bases, and 16 bases separated the two germline ends. This CDR3 has 15 amino acids.